This TCR beta chain was found in a study of control samples from healthy donors and cancer patients (dated by TCRdb to about 2020). As for this clone: What antigen it recognizes has not been identified. No qualities accompany the bases; no much larger clone lies one base away.

Libraries were constructed by the immunoSEQ multiplex PCR assay. This is the immuneACCESS table as TCRdb keeps it, with only in-frame sequences that have V and J called. A part of the clones is gone; compared with another copy, unresolved V genes explain less than half, and the rest is unexplained. The sample data list approximately 150,000 clones, and approximately 93% of these were observed just once. The biggest ten clones account for around 5.4% of the sample. From a lookup of the germline V gene, CDR1 and CDR2 are MNHEY and SVGAGI. The CDR3, from cysteine to phenylalanine, totals 16 residues. Just CDR3 DNA is preserved here, 48 bases in frame from base 1. Trimming takes 1 base from V and 10 bases from J, and the germline ends sit 20 bases apart.

Here the chain combines TRBV6-5 and TRBJ1-5; the D segment cannot be called with confidence. The sequencing sample was made of blood. The TCR was taken from a man aged 18-30 years in good health. The encoded CDR3 is CASSYYGPGAGGPQHF. The DNA is as follows: TGTGCCAGCAGTTACTACGGTCCGGGTGCGGGTGGACCCCAGCATTTT.